This T cell receptor (beta chain) was obtained from a study of T cell responses to AZD1222 COVID-19 vaccine. Study-level findings and limits: A mostly white British donor set with more females was recruited, and clonal diversity was possibly underestimated.

As for this clone: Its specificity is unknown.

The table came from immunoSEQ multiplex PCR; TCRdb's copy has only in-frame clones and leaves some out. This sample yields about 99,000 clones, of which approximately 92% are seen a single time; about 13% belongs to the top ten. V shed 1 base, J shed 1 base, and the junction held 5 bases outside the gene matches. Germline lookup yields CDR1 SGHDT and CDR2 YYEEEE. CDR3 size: 17 residues. The sample consisted of peripheral blood, taken on day 0 of AZD1222 vaccination. The chain is built from TRBV5-6 and TRBJ2-4; TRBD1 matches at 10 bases. The clonotype comes from an adult in good health. CDR3 amino acids: CASSLWTGGMAKNIQYF. The DNA of the CDR3 is TGTGCCAGCAGCTTGTGGACAGGGGGAATGGCCAAAAACATTCAGTACTTC. Full variable domain (remainder filled in from reference TRBV5-6 and TRBJ2-4): DAGVTQSPTHLIKTRGQQVTLRCSPKSGHDTVSWYQQALGQGPQFIFQYYEEEERQRGNFPDRFSGHQFPNYSSELNVNALLLGDSALYLCASSLWTGGMAKNIQYFGAGTRLSVL.